This T cell receptor (beta chain) appears in the sequencing data of a study of graft-versus-host responses after intestinal transplantation. Broader study findings: Graft-donor T cell macrochimerism coincided with high graft-versus-host to host-versus-graft clonal ratios in allografts. Present in recipient marrow, GvH clones included some that appeared first in ileum or blood.

Generated by immunoSEQ multiplex PCR, the TCRdb table keeps only in-frame clones and is missing some. In the table there are over 100,000 clones, roughly 93% of which are singletons. The V gene's germline CDR1 is SGHAT and CDR2 FQNNGV. Trimming removed 1 base from V and 2 bases from J; junction bases left unmatched: 5. The CDR3 extends over 18 amino acids. Note on this clone: Antigen: not known.

The sequences come from unstimulated CD8+ T cells sorted from spleen or lymph node cells, collected before transplant. The chain recombines TRBV11-2 with TRBJ2-2, with 12 bases fitting TRBD2. The source is a human donor who was the organ donor for an intestinal transplant. CDR3 residues: CASSLVPGLAGNTGELFF. The CDR3 DNA is TGTGCCAGCAGCTTAGTCCCCGGACTAGCGGGAAACACCGGGGAGCTGTTTTTT.